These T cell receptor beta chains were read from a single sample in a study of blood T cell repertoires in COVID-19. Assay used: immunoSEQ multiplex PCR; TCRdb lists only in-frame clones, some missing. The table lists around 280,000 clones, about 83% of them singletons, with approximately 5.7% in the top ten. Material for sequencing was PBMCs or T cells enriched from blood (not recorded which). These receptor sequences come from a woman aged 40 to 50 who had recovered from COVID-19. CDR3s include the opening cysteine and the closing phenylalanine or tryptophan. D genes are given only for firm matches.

CDR3: CATSVPQGNQPQHF
DNA: TGTGCCACCAGTGTCCCACAGGGGAATCAGCCCCAGCATTTT
J: TRBJ1-5
V: TRBV24-1
D: TRBD1

CDR3: CASSPPREEGARGYTF
DNA: TGTGCCAGTAGTCCACCTAGGGAGGAGGGGGCGAGAGGCTACACCTTC
J: TRBJ1-2
V: TRBV19
D: TRBD1

CDR3: CASSQDASGPNTGELFF
DNA: TGTGCCAGCAGCCAAGATGCTAGCGGGCCGAACACCGGGGAGCTGTTTTTT
J: TRBJ2-2
V: TRBV4-2
D: TRBD2

CDR3: CASRTGSSNQPQHF
DNA: TGTGCCAGCAGAACGGGATCTAGCAATCAGCCCCAGCATTTT
J: TRBJ1-5
V: TRBV27
D: NA

CDR3: CASSLQGSGANVLTF
DNA: TGTGCCAGCAGCTTGCAGGGATCTGGGGCCAACGTCCTGACTTTC
J: TRBJ2-6
V: TRBV13
D: NA

CDR3: CASTLSGRDNEQFF
DNA: TGCGCCAGCACCTTAAGCGGGAGGGACAATGAGCAGTTCTTC
J: TRBJ2-1
V: TRBV10-2
D: TRBD2

CDR3: CASRRGQGVGGANVLTF
DNA: TGCGCCAGCAGACGGGGACAGGGGGTAGGTGGGGCCAACGTCCTGACTTTC
J: TRBJ2-6
V: TRBV5-1
D: TRBD1

CDR3: CASSSLGAGRGNYGYTF
DNA: TGTGCCAGCAGTTCCCTCGGGGCGGGCAGGGGCAACTATGGCTACACCTTC
J: TRBJ1-2
V: TRBV27
D: NA

CDR3: CASSQGGYQETQYF
DNA: TGTGCCAGCAGCCAGGGGGGTTACCAAGAGACCCAGTACTTC
J: TRBJ2-5
V: TRBV3-1/TRBV3-2
D: NA

CDR3: CSAVQGTYNEQFF
DNA: TGCAGCGCCGTCCAGGGGACCTACAATGAGCAGTTCTTC
J: TRBJ2-1
V: TRBV29-1
D: NA

CDR3: CASSPFDRGRDGVLAKNIQYF
DNA: TGTGCCAGCAGCCCATTCGACAGGGGGCGCGATGGAGTCCTAGCCAAAAACATTCAGTACTTC
J: TRBJ2-4
V: TRBV3-1/TRBV3-2
D: TRBD1

CDR3: CASSPGASSGNTIYF
DNA: TGCGCCAGCAGTCCAGGGGCTTCCTCTGGAAACACCATATATTTT
J: TRBJ1-3
V: TRBV10-2
D: NA

CDR3: CASSPQVEGYTF
DNA: TGTGCCAGCTCACCTCAGGTCGAGGGCTACACCTTC
J: TRBJ1-2
V: TRBV18
D: NA

CDR3: CASSLSEGFTDTQYF
DNA: TGTGCCAGCAGTTTATCTGAGGGCTTTACAGATACGCAGTATTTT
J: TRBJ2-3
V: TRBV27
D: NA

CDR3: CASSLVNRAETQYF
DNA: TGTGCCAGCAGCTTAGTGAACAGGGCCGAGACCCAGTACTTC
J: TRBJ2-5
V: TRBV7-2
D: NA

CDR3: CASSYSMGANTEAFF
DNA: TGTGCCAGCAGTTACTCGATGGGGGCGAACACTGAAGCTTTCTTT
J: TRBJ1-1
V: TRBV6-5
D: NA

CDR3: CASSLWQSPGELFF
DNA: TGTGCCAGCAGTTTATGGCAGAGCCCCGGGGAGCTATTTTTT
J: TRBJ2-2
V: TRBV27
D: NA

CDR3: CASSEVHGSSGNTIYF
DNA: TGTGCCAGCAGTGAAGTACACGGGTCGTCTGGAAACACCATATATTTT
J: TRBJ1-3
V: TRBV6-1
D: NA

CDR3: CASSLTVGANVLTF
DNA: TGTGCCAGCAGCTTAACGGTTGGGGCCAACGTCCTGACTTTC
J: TRBJ2-6
V: TRBV7-8
D: NA

CDR3: CASTPEGHLYNSPLHF
DNA: TGTGCCAGCACCCCCGAAGGACACCTCTATAATTCACCCCTCCACTTT
J: TRBJ1-6
V: TRBV7-8
D: NA

CDR3: CASSPHYNEQFF
DNA: TGTGCCAGCAGCCCACACTACAATGAGCAGTTCTTC
J: TRBJ2-1
V: TRBV14
D: NA